These 22 T cell receptor beta chains were all obtained from the same sample, sequenced in a study of STAT3 mutations in large granular lymphocyte leukemia. These receptors' targets are unknown. Study-level points and caveats: In T-cell large granular lymphocyte leukemia, about half of patients showed multiple immunodominant subclonotypes.

Profiling relied on immunoSEQ multiplex PCR, and the TCRdb table lists in-frame clones only, not all of them. The profile covers several thousand clones, with roughly 94% appearing a single time and more than 25% taken by the ten largest. Sequenced input: peripheral blood mononuclear cells. The receptors originated from a man in his sixties with T-cell large granular lymphocyte leukemia. Some clones in this sample may be carry-over from other donors' samples.

The V and J genes are TRBV29-1 and TRBJ2-7, with 11 bases identical to TRBD1. After removal of 1 base from V and 3 bases from J, the junction contained 5 bases not matched to a gene. This CDR3 region has 15 residues. CDR1 SQVTM and CDR2 ANQGSEA come from the germline V gene. The DNA for the CDR3 is TGCAGCGTTGAAGGTACCGGGACAGGGGGCTACGAGCAGTACTTC. It specifies CSVEGTGTGGYEQYF.

This rearrangement joins TRBV13 to TRBJ1-1; tentative D call: TRBD1 (5 bases). The CDR3 covers 13 residues. The V end was cut by 4 bases, the J end by 4 bases, with 10 bases between. Germline CDR1 PRHDT, CDR2 FYEKMQ (reference sequence). CDR3 DNA: TGTGCCAGCAGCTCCCAGGGAGGCACTGAAGCTTTCTTT. Translation: CASSSQGGTEAFF.

V and J are TRBV7-9 and TRBJ2-3; D remains ambiguous. The V end lost 11 bases, the J end lost 10 bases, and 22 bases lay between the germline ends. The length of the CDR3 is 13 residues. Germline CDR1 and CDR2: SEHNR and FQNEAQ (reference sequence). The DNA of the CDR3 is TGTGCCTCCCACACCGGGCGGACGAACCCGCAGTATTTT. This gives the protein CASHTGRTNPQYF.

This sequence joins TRBV19 and TRBJ1-5; the D gene is possibly TRBD1 (5 bases). Germline loops: CDR1 LNHDA, CDR2 SQIVND (reference sequence). CDR3 size: 15 residues. With 7 bases removed from V and 2 bases from J, the gap between germline ends came to 15 bases. Here the CDR3 reads CASTQPQGGNQPQHF. The CDR3 DNA is TGTGCCAGTACACAACCTCAGGGTGGCAATCAGCCCCAGCATTTT. Full variable domain (outside the CDR3, taken from reference TRBV19 and TRBJ1-5): DGGITQSPKYLFRKEGQNVTLSCEQNLNHDAMYWYRQDPGQGLRLIYYSQIVNDFQKGDIAEGYSVSREKKESFPLTVTSAQKNPTAFYLCASTQPQGGNQPQHFGDGTRLSIL.

The chain is built from TRBV14 and TRBJ2-3; D not resolved. Trimming took 5 bases from V and 5 from J, leaving 17 bases between them. CDR3 length equals 15 residues. CDR1 is SGHDN and CDR2 is FVKESK in the germline V gene. DNA for the CDR3: TGTGCCAGCAGCTTTAAACCAAGCAGAGGAGATACGCAGTATTTT. It codes for CASSFKPSRGDTQYF.

This sequence joins TRBV7-9 and TRBJ2-3, with 9 bases fitting TRBD2. CDR3 length: 16 residues. Per germline, CDR1 SEHNR and CDR2 FQNEAQ (reference sequence). Trimming cost V 5 bases and J 5 bases; bases outside gene matches: 11. The CDR3 nucleotides read TGTGCCAGCAGCGGTGTAGCGGGAGTCAGAGAAGATACGCAGTATTTT. Residues: CASSGVAGVREDTQYF.

This sequence joins TRBV30 and TRBJ2-6; TRBD1 matches 8 bases. This CDR3 spans 19 amino acids. Losses at the gene ends were 1 base for V and 1 base for J; bases not matched to a gene: 12. Germline values: CDR1 GTSNPN, CDR2 SVGIG (reference sequence). The CDR3 is CAWSGVWGQVSSGANVLTF. DNA of the CDR3: TGTGCCTGGAGTGGGGTTTGGGGACAGGTATCTTCTGGGGCCAACGTCCTGACTTTC.

The gene calls are TRBV4-2 and TRBJ1-2, with D possibly being TRBD1 (5 bases). CDR3 length equals 12 residues. Between the trimmed V and J ends, which lost 4 bases and 8 bases, there was a span of 11 bases. CDR1 and CDR2 from the germline V gene are LGHNA and YNFKEQ. The chain's CDR3 is CASSLKGKGYTF. CDR3 in DNA: TGTGCCAGCAGCCTTAAGGGGAAGGGCTACACCTTC.

This clone appeared once. The chain is built from TRBV30 and TRBJ1-5; 7 bases map to TRBD1. Trimming cost V 2 bases and J 5 bases; bases outside gene matches: 6. Germline CDR1 is GTSNPN and CDR2 is SVGIG (reference sequence). CDR3 length: 14 amino acids. The DNA of the CDR3 is TGTGCCTGGAGTACACAGGGGCCCGATCAGCCCCAGCATTTT. Its translation is CAWSTQGPDQPQHF.

This chain connects TRBV5-1 to TRBJ2-7, with D perhaps given as TRBD1 or TRBD2 (5 bases each). V was trimmed by 0 bases and J by 1 base, leaving 11 bases between them. The CDR3 contains 15 residues. The germline V gene has CDR1 SGHRS and CDR2 YFSETQ. The CDR3 protein is CASSLAWGTSYEQYF. The CDR3 nucleotides read TGCGCCAGCAGCTTGGCATGGGGGACGTCCTACGAGCAGTACTTC.

The chain has TRBV7-9 and TRBJ1-1; unclear D gene. The CDR3 runs to 15 residues. Per germline, CDR1 SEHNR and CDR2 FQNEAQ (reference sequence). Trimming pared 3 bases from V and 0 bases from J, leaving 11 bases between. CDR3 bases: TGTGCCAGCAGCTTCCTTGGACGGGTGAACACTGAAGCTTTCTTT. This gives the protein CASSFLGRVNTEAFF.

This sequence joins TRBV18 and TRBJ2-5, with D possibly matching TRBD2 (6 bases). Germline assignment: CDR1 KGHSH and CDR2 LQKENI. The CDR3 sequence is 13 residues long. With 5 bases removed from V and 3 bases from J, the gap between germline ends came to 10 bases. CDR3 DNA: TGTGCCAGCTCAACTGGGGAGGAAGAGACCCAGTACTTC. It yields the protein CASSTGEEETQYF.

The chain carries TRBV18 and TRBJ2-2; D is ambiguous. From germline, CDR1 is KGHSH and CDR2 LQKENI. CDR3 length equals 14 residues. V lost 2 bases to trimming and J lost 4 bases, with 8 bases between them. CDR3 protein: CASSPSQATGELFF. CDR3 coding DNA: TGTGCCAGCTCACCATCCCAAGCCACCGGGGAGCTGTTTTTT.

The chain is built from TRBV30 and TRBJ2-1; 9 bases fit TRBD2. The CDR3 sequence is 14 residues long. V was clipped by 3 bases and J by 7 bases; unmatched bases: 7. The germline CDR1 and CDR2 sequences are GTSNPN and SVGIG (reference sequence). The DNA for the CDR3 is TGTGCCTGGAGCGGCGGGAGGGCCATGAATGAGCAGTTCTTC. Residues: CAWSGGRAMNEQFF.

This clone was seen more than once but under ten times. The chain links TRBV2 to TRBJ2-7, with 9 bases lining up with TRBD2. The CDR3 runs to 15 residues. With V trimmed by 0 bases and J by 6 bases, 6 bases remained unmatched. The germline CDR1 and CDR2 sequences are SNHLY and FYNNEI. CDR3 bases: TGTGCCAGCAGTGAAGCGTCAGCGGGAGGAGGCGAGCAGTACTTC. Protein sequence: CASSEASAGGGEQYF.

The chain couples TRBV30 to TRBJ2-5, with D perhaps TRBD2 (5 bases). Trimming took 4 bases from V and 5 from J, leaving 11 bases between them. CDR3 length: 12 residues. The germline gives CDR1 GTSNPN, CDR2 SVGIG (reference sequence). In nucleotides, the CDR3 is TGTGCCTGGACCCGTTCGGGGGAGACCCAGTACTTC. Translation: CAWTRSGETQYF.

The chain couples TRBV10-3 to TRBJ2-3; D possibly matches TRBD1 or TRBD2 (6 bases each). The V gene lost 8 bases and the J gene lost 2 bases, with 20 bases spanning the gap. The CDR3 spans 16 residues. Germline CDR1 ENHRY, CDR2 SYGVKD. The CDR3 sequence is CAIGLRGVPHTDTQYF. As DNA, the CDR3 is TGTGCCATCGGGTTGAGGGGGGTTCCACACACAGATACGCAGTATTTT.

Here the CDR3 DNA reads TGTGCCAGCCAACCTGCCTGGGACAGCTACAAGGACGAGCAGTACTTC. Encoded protein: CASQPAWDSYKDEQYF. This chain joins TRBV27 and TRBJ2-7, with 7 bases fitting TRBD1. This CDR3 is built from 16 residues. J gave up 5 bases and V 8 bases, and 18 bases lay outside the gene matches. Germline lookup yields CDR1 MNHEY and CDR2 SMNVEV (reference sequence).

The rearrangement joins TRBV7-9 to TRBJ2-1; TRBD1 aligns across 9 bases. Germline-derived CDR1 and CDR2 are SEHNR and FQNEAQ (reference sequence). The CDR3 sequence is 15 residues long. With V trimmed by 5 bases and J by 6 bases, 8 bases remained unmatched. CDR3 in amino acids: CASSAGTGRFNEQFF. The DNA for the CDR3 is TGTGCCAGCAGCGCCGGGACAGGGAGGTTCAATGAGCAGTTCTTC.

The chain links TRBV19 to TRBJ1-1; tentatively, D is TRBD1 (5 bases). Trimming cost V 7 bases and J 7 bases, with 19 bases left between them. CDR3 length: 14 amino acids. Per germline, CDR1 LNHDA and CDR2 SQIVND (reference sequence). CDR3 nucleotide sequence: TGTGCCAGTAACCCAACTCAGGGATTCAGTGAAGCTTTCTTT. Protein: CASNPTQGFSEAFF.

This rearrangement joins TRBV7-9 to TRBJ2-5, with D tentatively TRBD2 (5 bases). The V gene lost 4 bases and the J gene lost 2 bases, with 11 bases spanning the gap. CDR1 and CDR2 from the germline V gene are SEHNR and FQNEAQ (reference sequence). The CDR3 covers 14 residues. The CDR3 DNA reads TGTGCCAGCAGCTCCCGGGAATTGCAAGAGACCCAGTACTTC. Translated, it gives CASSSRELQETQYF.

J is TRBJ2-7 and V is TRBV19; D uncertain. This CDR3 contains 15 residues. The germline CDR1 and CDR2 sequences are LNHDA and SQIVND (reference sequence). V was pared by 3 bases and J by 2 bases, with 14 bases between. The CDR3 is CASSMAGRPPYEQYF. CDR3 bases: TGTGCCAGTAGTATGGCCGGGCGCCCCCCCTACGAGCAGTACTTC. The variable domain in full, with the rest retrieved from reference TRBV19 and TRBJ2-7, is DGGITQSPKYLFRKEGQNVTLSCEQNLNHDAMYWYRQDPGQGLRLIYYSQIVNDFQKGDIAEGYSVSREKKESFPLTVTSAQKNPTAFYLCASSMAGRPPYEQYFGPGTRLTVT.